Following are 20 T cell receptor beta chains from one sample sequenced in a study of blood T cell repertoires in COVID-19. The assay was immunoSEQ multiplex PCR, and TCRdb's table has in-frame clones only and misses some. Here the sample spans about 200,000 clones, around three quarters being singletons. Material for sequencing was peripheral blood. The receptors were sampled from a woman aged 70-85 years with acute or convalescent COVID-19.

The chain couples TRBV24-1 to TRBJ2-2; possibly TRBD1 for D (6 bases). Germline V gene sequence: CDR1 KGHDR, CDR2 SFDVKD. Trimming took off 6 bases at V and 2 bases at J, with 12 bases between the two ends. The CDR3 contains 15 residues. The CDR3 sequence: CATSPGTFNTGELFF. The CDR3 DNA reads TGTGCCACCAGTCCCGGGACATTTAACACCGGGGAGCTGTTTTTT.

The rearrangement joins TRBV4-1 to TRBJ1-6; TRBD1 might be the D (5 bases). The V gene lost 0 bases and the J gene lost 9 bases, with 12 bases spanning the gap. The CDR3 has 15 residues. Germline-derived CDR1 and CDR2 are MGHRA and YSYEKL. In DNA form, the CDR3 reads TGCGCCAGCAGCCAAGATCAAGGGGCGATTTCACCCCTCCACTTT. Protein product: CASSQDQGAISPLHF.

The chain has TRBV10-3 and TRBJ2-2; 8 bases are a match to TRBD1. The germline CDR1 and CDR2 sequences are ENHRY and SYGVKD. Trimming at V came to 4 bases and at J to 7 bases, leaving 11 bases not matched to a gene. The CDR3 loop spans 16 amino acids. The CDR3 region is CAISVVQGAPGGELFF. In DNA form, the CDR3 reads TGTGCCATCAGTGTAGTGCAGGGGGCGCCGGGCGGGGAGCTGTTTTTT.

This clone was detected many times. The gene calls are TRBV2 and TRBJ2-7; 8 positions agree with TRBD1. The CDR3 consists of 14 residues. Germline values: CDR1 SNHLY, CDR2 FYNNEI. The V gene end was trimmed by 4 bases and the J gene end by 0 bases; junction bases not matched to a gene: 2. CDR3 nucleotides: TGTGCCAGCAGTGCAGGGACAGGCTCCTACGAGCAGTACTTC. Protein sequence: CASSAGTGSYEQYF.

Turning to this clone: One end of the junction fails to match germline, which may point to a read error. J is TRBJ2-5 and V is TRBV2; D is ambiguous. This CDR3 contains 10 residues. Germline CDR1 and CDR2: SNHLY and FYNNEI. CDR3 bases: TGTGCCAGCAGGGTAGAGAGCCAGTACTTC. This sequence encodes CASRVESQYF.

The genes are TRBV6-6 and TRBJ2-5, with 16 nucleotides matching TRBD2. V shed 4 bases and J 4 bases; nucleotides not matched to a gene: 3. The CDR3 loop spans 16 amino acids. CDR1 MNHNY and CDR2 SVGAGI come from the germline V gene (reference sequence). CDR3 coding DNA: TGTGCCAGCAGTTTGGGACTAGCGGGAGGGGGAGAGACCCAGTACTTC. As protein: CASSLGLAGGGETQYF.

The chain is built from TRBV6-5 and TRBJ2-7, with TRBD1 identical over 7 bases. J was trimmed by 3 bases and V by 7 bases; bases with no gene match: 12. The CDR3 consists of 15 residues. Germline V CDR1 and CDR2: MNHEY, SVGAGI. In DNA, the CDR3 is TGTGCCAGCACGAGAACCGGACAGGCGATCTACGAGCAGTACTTC. Protein sequence: CASTRTGQAIYEQYF.

The J gene is TRBJ2-3, the V gene TRBV29-1; D remains ambiguous. Trimming took off 6 bases at V and 6 bases at J, with 16 bases between the two ends. This CDR3 has 13 amino acids. CDR1 SQVTM and CDR2 ANQGSEA come from the germline V gene. Here the CDR3 DNA reads TGCAGCGTCGGCACCAGACTCGTCGATACGCAGTATTTT. This codes for CSVGTRLVDTQYF.

This chain uses TRBV27 with TRBJ1-1, with TRBD1 matching 7 bases. This CDR3 contains 15 residues. CDR1 MNHEY and CDR2 SMNVEV come from the germline V gene (reference sequence). Losses at the gene ends were 3 bases for V and 1 base for J; bases not matched to a gene: 5. The CDR3 is CASSLNRGKNTEAFF. For the CDR3, the DNA is TGTGCCAGCAGTTTGAACAGGGGCAAGAACACTGAAGCTTTCTTT.

This chain uses TRBV19 with TRBJ2-3, with D possibly being TRBD1 (5 bases). This CDR3 has 13 amino acids. With 6 bases removed from V and 0 bases from J, the gap between germline ends came to 7 bases. The germline gives CDR1 LNHDA, CDR2 SQIVND (reference sequence). In DNA, the CDR3 is TGTGCCAGTAGGACAGTAAGCACAGATACGCAGTATTTT. It codes for CASRTVSTDTQYF.

For the CDR3, the DNA is TGTGCCTGGAGTGTAAGCGCCCCTGGGACAGGGGACGGTTCACCCCTCCACTTT. Its protein product is CAWSVSAPGTGDGSPLHF. The chain carries TRBV30 and TRBJ1-6; 10 bases fit TRBD1. Germline V CDR1 and CDR2: GTSNPN, SVGIG (reference sequence). V was clipped by 0 bases and J by 9 bases; unmatched bases: 14. The CDR3 spans 18 residues.

This rearrangement joins TRBV10-3 to TRBJ2-1; 10 bases align to TRBD1. Germline CDR1 ENHRY, CDR2 SYGVKD. This CDR3 comprises 15 residues. J gave up 8 bases and V 3 bases, and 7 bases lay outside the gene matches. The CDR3 protein is CAISDRQGAGDEQFF. CDR3 nucleotide sequence: TGTGCCATCAGTGACCGACAGGGGGCGGGGGATGAGCAGTTCTTC.

V is TRBV15 and J is TRBJ2-7; 9 positions match TRBD1. The length of the CDR3 is 15 residues. V shed 5 bases and J 4 bases; nucleotides not matched to a gene: 9. Germline V gene lookup returns CDR1 LNHNV and CDR2 YYDKDF (reference sequence). The CDR3 is CATSDTDRGGYEQYF. CDR3 DNA: TGTGCCACCAGCGACACGGACAGGGGCGGTTACGAGCAGTACTTC.

V usage is TRBV18 and J usage is TRBJ2-5; 13 nucleotides agree with TRBD2. The V and J ends lost 1 base and 5 bases, in that order; junction bases with no gene match: 1. CDR1 KGHSH and CDR2 LQKENI come from the germline V gene. The CDR3 has 15 residues. The CDR3 region is CASSPLLAGGETQYF. The CDR3 region has the DNA TGTGCCAGCTCACCACTACTAGCGGGAGGGGAGACCCAGTACTTC.

The genes are TRBV7-2 and TRBJ1-5; TRBD1 matches 11 bases. Germline CDR1 is SGHTA and CDR2 is FQGNSA. This CDR3 is built from 15 residues. The ends lost 3 bases at V and 4 bases at J; junction bases unmatched: 2. CDR3: CASSLDRGPNQPQHF. DNA for the CDR3: TGTGCCAGCAGCTTGGACAGGGGGCCGAATCAGCCCCAGCATTTT.

This rearrangement joins TRBV7-8 to TRBJ2-7; D gene uncertain. The germline V gene encodes CDR1 SGHVS and CDR2 FQNEAQ. Trimming pared 2 bases from V and 0 bases from J, leaving 14 bases between. The CDR3 totals 16 residues. The CDR3 protein is CASSLSADTFSYEQYF. The CDR3 nucleotides are TGTGCCAGCAGCTTAAGTGCGGATACCTTCTCCTACGAGCAGTACTTC.

V and J are TRBV19 and TRBJ1-5, with D perhaps TRBD1 (6 bases). CDR1 and CDR2 (germline): LNHDA, SQIVND (reference sequence). CDR3 length: 13 amino acids. V was pared by 8 bases and J by 5 bases, with 13 bases between. CDR3 DNA sequence: TGTGCCAGTCTGGCCGACAGGCATCAGCCCCAGCATTTT. It specifies CASLADRHQPQHF.

The V gene is TRBV27, the J gene TRBJ2-7; 7 bases fit TRBD1. This CDR3 is built from 14 residues. Trimming at V came to 6 bases and at J to 2 bases, leaving 7 bases not matched to a gene. The V gene's germline CDR1 is MNHEY and CDR2 SMNVEV (reference sequence). CDR3 bases: TGTGCCAGCAGACGTTCCGACAGGGCCTACGAGCAGTACTTC. Its translation is CASRRSDRAYEQYF.

The sample holds many counts of this clone. Within the sample, other DNA sequences also encode this same CDR3. This sequence joins TRBV27 and TRBJ1-1, with TRBD1 as a possible D gene (5 bases). V gave up 4 bases and J gave up 0 bases, with 6 bases separating them. CDR1 MNHEY and CDR2 SMNVEV come from the germline V gene (reference sequence). The CDR3 is 13 amino acids. The CDR3 bases are TGTGCCAGCAGTTACAGGATGAACACTGAAGCTTTCTTT. This encodes CASSYRMNTEAFF.

This clone was recorded a few times. The rearrangement links TRBV5-4 to TRBJ2-7; 8 bases fit TRBD2. Trimming cost V 0 bases and J 6 bases; bases outside gene matches: 5. The CDR3 has 14 residues. Germline V gene lookup returns CDR1 SGHNT and CDR2 YYREEE (reference sequence). The CDR3 coding sequence is TGTGCCAGCAGCTTGGCCCCGCTAGCGGGCGAGCAGTACTTC. The encoded protein is CASSLAPLAGEQYF.